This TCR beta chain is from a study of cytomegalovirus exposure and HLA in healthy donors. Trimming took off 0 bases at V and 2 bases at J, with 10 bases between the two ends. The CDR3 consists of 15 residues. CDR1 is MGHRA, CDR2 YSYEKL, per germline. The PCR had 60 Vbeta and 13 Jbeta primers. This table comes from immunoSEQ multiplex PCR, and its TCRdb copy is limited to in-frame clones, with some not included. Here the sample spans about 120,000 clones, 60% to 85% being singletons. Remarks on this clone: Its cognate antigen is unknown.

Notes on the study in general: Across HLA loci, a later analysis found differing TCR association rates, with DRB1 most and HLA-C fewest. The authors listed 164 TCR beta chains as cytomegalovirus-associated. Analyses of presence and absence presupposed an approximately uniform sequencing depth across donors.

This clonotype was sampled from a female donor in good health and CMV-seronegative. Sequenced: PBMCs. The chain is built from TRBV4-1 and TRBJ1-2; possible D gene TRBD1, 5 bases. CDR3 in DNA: TGCGCCAGCAGCCAAGAGATCAGGGTGAACTATGGCTACACCTTC. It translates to CASSQEIRVNYGYTF.